Listed below are T cell receptor beta chains from one sample, sequenced in a study of long-term antiretroviral therapy in people with HIV. Here immunoSEQ multiplex PCR was the method, and the copy in TCRdb shows in-frame clones only, minus some. The repertoire holds under 20,000 clones, about 71% seen once, with around 15% in the top ten. The sample in question was unsorted PBMCs, obtained 1.5 years before starting antiretroviral therapy. The receptors were sampled from a woman aged 45-65 years with HIV. CDR3s include the opening cysteine and the closing phenylalanine or tryptophan. The D gene is left open where the match is weak. For some rows the clone size is stated as once, few or many, or as a class when expanded; others skip it.

cdr3_length: 15
d_call: -
clone_size: -
v_call: TRBV18
j_call: TRBJ2-1
cdr3_nt: TGTGCCAGCTCACCACCATCCGGGGGTCGGGGTGAGCAGTTCTTC
cdr3_aa: CASSPPSGGRGEQFF

cdr3_length: 14
d_call: TRBD1
clone_size: -
v_call: TRBV6-6
j_call: TRBJ1-2
cdr3_nt: TGTGCCAGCAGTTACGCGGACAGGGCGAATGGCTACACCTTC
cdr3_aa: CASSYADRANGYTF

cdr3_length: 16
d_call: TRBD2
clone_size: -
v_call: TRBV18
j_call: TRBJ2-5
cdr3_nt: TGTGCCAGCTCACCCCCCTCGGGGGGTAGACAAGAGACCCAGTACTTC
cdr3_aa: CASSPPSGGRQETQYF

cdr3_length: 15
d_call: -
clone_size: -
v_call: TRBV11-2
j_call: TRBJ1-5
cdr3_nt: TGTGCCAGCAGCTTAGAGTCAGGGGCGGGTCAGCCCCAGCATTTT
cdr3_aa: CASSLESGAGQPQHF

cdr3_length: 10
d_call: -
clone_size: -
v_call: TRBV11-2
j_call: TRBJ1-3
cdr3_nt: TGTGCCAGCCTTGGAAACACCATATATTTT
cdr3_aa: CASLGNTIYF

cdr3_length: 13
d_call: TRBD2
clone_size: -
v_call: TRBV30
j_call: TRBJ2-3
cdr3_nt: TGTGCCTGGACCGGGGGGGGTGCTGATACGCAGTATTTT
cdr3_aa: CAWTGGGADTQYF

cdr3_length: 16
d_call: TRBD1
clone_size: -
v_call: TRBV19
j_call: TRBJ1-2
cdr3_nt: TGTGCCAGTAGTATAGACCCGCCCGGGACAGGGTCCGGCTACACCTTC
cdr3_aa: CASSIDPPGTGSGYTF

cdr3_length: 13
d_call: -
clone_size: few
v_call: TRBV2
j_call: TRBJ1-5
cdr3_nt: TGTGCCAGCCGTATTACAGGGAATCAGCCCCAGCATTTT
cdr3_aa: CASRITGNQPQHF

cdr3_length: 16
d_call: TRBD1
clone_size: -
v_call: TRBV2
j_call: TRBJ2-2
cdr3_nt: TGTGCCAGCAGTAGACCGGGACAGGGTCACACCGGGGAGCTGTTTTTT
cdr3_aa: CASSRPGQGHTGELFF

cdr3_length: 15
d_call: -
clone_size: -
v_call: TRBV6-6
j_call: TRBJ2-1
cdr3_nt: TGTGCCAGCAGTTACGGAACCGAACGGTCCAATGAGCAGTTCTTC
cdr3_aa: CASSYGTERSNEQFF

cdr3_length: 16
d_call: TRBD1
clone_size: -
v_call: TRBV5-1
j_call: TRBJ2-3
cdr3_nt: TGCGCCAGCAGCTTGGGTGGGACAGGGGTGGCAGATACGCAGTATTTT
cdr3_aa: CASSLGGTGVADTQYF

cdr3_length: 14
d_call: -
clone_size: few
v_call: TRBV10-2
j_call: TRBJ1-5
cdr3_nt: TGCGCCAGCAGCCACATTGGGGTCAATCAGCCCCAGCATTTT
cdr3_aa: CASSHIGVNQPQHF

cdr3_length: 14
d_call: -
clone_size: -
v_call: TRBV2
j_call: TRBJ1-1
cdr3_nt: TGTGCCAGCACCCTCCGGGACATGGGGCTTGAAGCTTTCTTT
cdr3_aa: CASTLRDMGLEAFF

cdr3_length: 14
d_call: -
clone_size: -
v_call: TRBV5-1
j_call: TRBJ2-1
cdr3_nt: TGCGCCAGCAGCTACCGCACAGAGAACAATGAGCAGTTCTTC
cdr3_aa: CASSYRTENNEQFF

cdr3_length: 16
d_call: TRBD1
clone_size: -
v_call: TRBV6-1
j_call: TRBJ1-1
cdr3_nt: TGTGCCAGCAGTGAAGACTCAGGGGGCCGGGTCACTGAAGCTTTCTTT
cdr3_aa: CASSEDSGGRVTEAFF

cdr3_length: 12
d_call: -
clone_size: -
v_call: TRBV29-1
j_call: TRBJ1-3
cdr3_nt: TGCAGCGTTGTTTCGGTGGGGAACACCATATATTTT
cdr3_aa: CSVVSVGNTIYF

cdr3_length: 14
d_call: -
clone_size: -
v_call: TRBV27
j_call: TRBJ1-3
cdr3_nt: TGTGCCAGCAGTTTAGCCGACAGGGGAAACACCATATATTTT
cdr3_aa: CASSLADRGNTIYF

cdr3_length: 16
d_call: TRBD1
clone_size: -
v_call: TRBV6-6
j_call: TRBJ2-3
cdr3_nt: TGTGCCAGCAGTTACTCGAGGGGACAGGGTACGGATACGCAGTATTTT
cdr3_aa: CASSYSRGQGTDTQYF

cdr3_length: 12
d_call: -
clone_size: -
v_call: TRBV6-5
j_call: TRBJ2-5
cdr3_nt: TGTGCCAGCAGGCGACAGGCGGGGACCCAGTACTTC
cdr3_aa: CASRRQAGTQYF

cdr3_length: 18
d_call: TRBD2
clone_size: -
v_call: TRBV11-2
j_call: TRBJ2-3
cdr3_nt: TGTGCCAGCAGCCGGACTAGCGGGGGGCTAAGTAGCACAGATACGCAGTATTTT
cdr3_aa: CASSRTSGGLSSTDTQYF

cdr3_length: 14
d_call: -
clone_size: -
v_call: TRBV27
j_call: TRBJ2-3
cdr3_nt: TGTGCCAGCAGTTTAATGGGTAGCACAGATACGCAGTATTTT
cdr3_aa: CASSLMGSTDTQYF

cdr3_length: 13
d_call: -
clone_size: -
v_call: TRBV5-1
j_call: TRBJ2-5
cdr3_nt: TGCGCCAGCAGCTTGAATTTTGGGGAGACCCAGTACTTC
cdr3_aa: CASSLNFGETQYF

cdr3_length: 14
d_call: TRBD1
clone_size: few
v_call: TRBV19
j_call: TRBJ1-5
cdr3_nt: TGTGCCAGCCATCCGGGACAGGGGATTCAGCCCCAGCATTTT
cdr3_aa: CASHPGQGIQPQHF

cdr3_length: 15
d_call: TRBD2
clone_size: few
v_call: TRBV7-2
j_call: TRBJ2-1
cdr3_nt: TGTGCCAGGTCGGGGGCTAGCGGGAATTACAATGAGCAGTTCTTC
cdr3_aa: CARSGASGNYNEQFF

cdr3_length: 12
d_call: -
clone_size: -
v_call: TRBV11-1
j_call: TRBJ1-6
cdr3_nt: TGTGCCAGCAGCCGAGAAAATTCACCCCTCCACTTT
cdr3_aa: CASSRENSPLHF

cdr3_length: 15
d_call: -
clone_size: -
v_call: TRBV2
j_call: TRBJ2-5
cdr3_nt: TGTGCCAGCAGTGACGTGGGGCAGGGAAAAGAGACCCAGTACTTC
cdr3_aa: CASSDVGQGKETQYF

cdr3_length: 13
d_call: TRBD2
clone_size: -
v_call: TRBV6-5
j_call: TRBJ2-1
cdr3_nt: TGTGTGGAGCGGGGGAGATCCTACAATGAGCAGTTCTTC
cdr3_aa: CVERGRSYNEQFF

cdr3_length: 16
d_call: TRBD2
clone_size: -
v_call: TRBV7-3
j_call: TRBJ2-7
cdr3_nt: TGTGCCAGCAGCTTAACGGGGACTAGCGGGGTTGACGAGCAGTACTTC
cdr3_aa: CASSLTGTSGVDEQYF

cdr3_length: 15
d_call: -
clone_size: -
v_call: TRBV5-1
j_call: TRBJ1-1
cdr3_nt: TGCGCCAGCAGCTTACGAGGGACTCCCCTCACTGAAGCTTTCTTT
cdr3_aa: CASSLRGTPLTEAFF

cdr3_length: 15
d_call: TRBD1
clone_size: -
v_call: TRBV7-9
j_call: TRBJ1-2
cdr3_nt: TGTGCCAGCAGTTCCCCGACAGGGGAGGTCTATGGCTACACCTTC
cdr3_aa: CASSSPTGEVYGYTF

cdr3_length: 16
d_call: -
clone_size: -
v_call: TRBV11-2
j_call: TRBJ1-2
cdr3_nt: TGTGCCAGCAGCTTAGATCAGGGGCTTCTAGGCTATGGCTACACCTTC
cdr3_aa: CASSLDQGLLGYGYTF

cdr3_length: 14
d_call: -
clone_size: -
v_call: TRBV5-1
j_call: TRBJ2-5
cdr3_nt: TGCGCCAGCAGCTTGAACAGCAACCAAGAGACCCAGTACTTC
cdr3_aa: CASSLNSNQETQYF

cdr3_length: 17
d_call: -
clone_size: few
v_call: TRBV11-2
j_call: TRBJ1-6
cdr3_nt: TGTGCCAGCAGCGGGACTGGACAGAGCTCCTATAATTCACCCCTCCACTTT
cdr3_aa: CASSGTGQSSYNSPLHF

cdr3_length: 14
d_call: -
clone_size: -
v_call: TRBV7-9
j_call: TRBJ1-3
cdr3_nt: TGTGCCAGCAGCTTAGGATCCGTGACTTACACCATATATTTT
cdr3_aa: CASSLGSVTYTIYF

cdr3_length: 18
d_call: TRBD1
clone_size: -
v_call: TRBV19
j_call: TRBJ2-7
cdr3_nt: TGTGCCAGTAGCGAAGGTGGTTACAGGGGGCTCAGGTCCTACGAGCAGTACTTC
cdr3_aa: CASSEGGYRGLRSYEQYF

cdr3_length: 12
d_call: -
clone_size: -
v_call: TRBV11-2
j_call: TRBJ2-5
cdr3_nt: TGTGCCAGCAGCTTAGTGAAGGGGACCCAGTACTTC
cdr3_aa: CASSLVKGTQYF

cdr3_length: 14
d_call: -
clone_size: -
v_call: TRBV19
j_call: TRBJ2-7
cdr3_nt: TGTGCCAGTAGTGGGGGGGGCCTTACCTACGAGCAGTACTTC
cdr3_aa: CASSGGGLTYEQYF

cdr3_length: 16
d_call: TRBD2
clone_size: -
v_call: TRBV14
j_call: TRBJ2-1
cdr3_nt: TGTGCCAGCAGCCCCCTCCGGACTAGCGGAGGCAATGAGCAGTTCTTC
cdr3_aa: CASSPLRTSGGNEQFF

cdr3_length: 16
d_call: -
clone_size: -
v_call: TRBV19
j_call: TRBJ1-2
cdr3_nt: TGTGCCAGTAGTATGGGTCGCGGGGCGCAGGGTCTTGGCTACACCTTC
cdr3_aa: CASSMGRGAQGLGYTF

cdr3_length: 14
d_call: TRBD1
clone_size: -
v_call: TRBV7-9
j_call: TRBJ1-1
cdr3_nt: TGTGCCAGCACCAACGACAGGGGTCACACTGAAGCTTTCTTT
cdr3_aa: CASTNDRGHTEAFF

cdr3_length: 15
d_call: -
clone_size: -
v_call: TRBV5-5
j_call: TRBJ1-6
cdr3_nt: TGTGCCAGCAGCCCGGCTGGGGTGGGACTTTCACCCCTCCACTTT
cdr3_aa: CASSPAGVGLSPLHF

cdr3_length: 14
d_call: -
clone_size: -
v_call: TRBV5-4
j_call: TRBJ1-1
cdr3_nt: TGTGCCAGCAGCTTCGGGGGCCGGAACACTGAAGCTTTCTTT
cdr3_aa: CASSFGGRNTEAFF

cdr3_length: 15
d_call: TRBD1
clone_size: -
v_call: TRBV19
j_call: TRBJ2-3
cdr3_nt: TGTGCCAGTAGTATCCCGGGACAGATTACAGATACGCAGTATTTT
cdr3_aa: CASSIPGQITDTQYF

cdr3_length: 15
d_call: -
clone_size: -
v_call: TRBV7-9
j_call: TRBJ2-1
cdr3_nt: TGTGCCAGCAGCCTCAACCCCCAGGGTTGGAATGAGCAGTTCTTC
cdr3_aa: CASSLNPQGWNEQFF

cdr3_length: 16
d_call: TRBD2
clone_size: -
v_call: TRBV4-1
j_call: TRBJ2-5
cdr3_nt: TGCGCCAGCAGCCAAGATCCGACTAGCGGGCAAGAGACCCAGTACTTC
cdr3_aa: CASSQDPTSGQETQYF

cdr3_length: 16
d_call: -
clone_size: -
v_call: TRBV12-5
j_call: TRBJ2-5
cdr3_nt: TGTGCTAGTGGTTTGGTAGTTCGGACGAGGGGTTACGTCCAGTACTTC
cdr3_aa: CASGLVVRTRGYVQYF

cdr3_length: 16
d_call: TRBD2
clone_size: -
v_call: TRBV11-2
j_call: TRBJ2-1
cdr3_nt: TGTGCCAGCAGCTTTGGGATAGCGGGGGGGCGCGGTGAGCAGTTCTTC
cdr3_aa: CASSFGIAGGRGEQFF

cdr3_length: 16
d_call: TRBD1
clone_size: -
v_call: TRBV7-2
j_call: TRBJ1-1
cdr3_nt: TGTGCCAGCAGCCGCAGACCGTCGGGACAGGCTACTGAAGCTTTCTTT
cdr3_aa: CASSRRPSGQATEAFF

cdr3_length: 12
d_call: -
clone_size: -
v_call: TRBV5-6
j_call: TRBJ2-1
cdr3_nt: TGTGCCAGCAGCTTGGGGGCGGATGAGCAGTTCTTC
cdr3_aa: CASSLGADEQFF

cdr3_length: 16
d_call: TRBD1
clone_size: -
v_call: TRBV5-5
j_call: TRBJ2-7
cdr3_nt: TGTGCCAGCAGCTTGGCGCGGACAGGGGGCCCCTACGAGCAGTACTTC
cdr3_aa: CASSLARTGGPYEQYF

cdr3_length: 15
d_call: -
clone_size: -
v_call: TRBV5-1
j_call: TRBJ2-2
cdr3_nt: TGCGCCAGCAGCTTGGCAGTCGCGAACACCGGGGAGCTGTTTTTT
cdr3_aa: CASSLAVANTGELFF

cdr3_length: 13
d_call: -
clone_size: -
v_call: TRBV4-1
j_call: TRBJ1-1
cdr3_nt: TGCGCCAGCAGCGATCGGGAGGACACTGAAGCTTTCTTT
cdr3_aa: CASSDREDTEAFF

cdr3_length: 15
d_call: TRBD1
clone_size: -
v_call: TRBV6-5
j_call: TRBJ2-2
cdr3_nt: TGTGCCAGCAGTATCGGGACAGGGACTGCCGGGGAGCTGTTTTTT
cdr3_aa: CASSIGTGTAGELFF

cdr3_length: 13
d_call: -
clone_size: -
v_call: TRBV19
j_call: TRBJ1-6
cdr3_nt: TGTGCCAGTAAGGACGGTCTCAATTCACCCCTCCACTTT
cdr3_aa: CASKDGLNSPLHF

cdr3_length: 14
d_call: -
clone_size: -
v_call: TRBV7-2
j_call: TRBJ1-2
cdr3_nt: TGTGCCAGCAGCTTATTCCTCTCCGGACCTGGCTACACCTTC
cdr3_aa: CASSLFLSGPGYTF

cdr3_length: 14
d_call: -
clone_size: -
v_call: TRBV7-2
j_call: TRBJ2-6
cdr3_nt: TGTGCCAGCAGCCGGGGAGGCGGGGCCAACGTCCTGACTTTC
cdr3_aa: CASSRGGGANVLTF

cdr3_length: 15
d_call: TRBD1
clone_size: -
v_call: TRBV18
j_call: TRBJ2-5
cdr3_nt: TGTGCCAGCTCTAACCCCGGGACAGGACAAGAGACCCAGTACTTC
cdr3_aa: CASSNPGTGQETQYF